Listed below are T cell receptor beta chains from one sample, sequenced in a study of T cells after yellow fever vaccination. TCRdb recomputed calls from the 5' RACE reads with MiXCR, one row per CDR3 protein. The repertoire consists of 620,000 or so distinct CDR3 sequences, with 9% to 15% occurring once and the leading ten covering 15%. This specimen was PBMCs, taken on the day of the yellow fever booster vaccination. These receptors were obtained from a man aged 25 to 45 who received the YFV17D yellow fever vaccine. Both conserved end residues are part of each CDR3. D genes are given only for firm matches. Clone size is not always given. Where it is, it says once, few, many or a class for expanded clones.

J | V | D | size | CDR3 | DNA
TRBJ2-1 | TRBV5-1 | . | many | CASSLAGAAYNEQFF | TGCGCCAGCAGCTTGGCCGGGGCTGCCTACAATGAGCAGTTCTTC
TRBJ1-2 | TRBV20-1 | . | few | CSASRVHGYTF | TGCAGTGCTAGTCGTGTTCACGGCTACACCTTC
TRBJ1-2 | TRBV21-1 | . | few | CASSKAVRWEGHPFYGYTF | TGTGCCAGCAGCAAAGCGGTCAGGTGGGAGGGCCACCCCTTTTATGGCTACACCTTC
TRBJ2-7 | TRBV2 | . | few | CASSPPNRERYEQYF | TGTGCCAGCAGCCCCCCCAACAGGGAGCGGTACGAGCAGTACTTC
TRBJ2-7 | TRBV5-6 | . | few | CASSSGAFHEQYF | TGTGCCAGCAGCTCTGGGGCTTTCCACGAGCAGTACTTC
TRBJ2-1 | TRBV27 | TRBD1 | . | CASNGQGKNEQFF | TGTGCCAGCAATGGACAGGGGAAGAATGAGCAGTTCTTC
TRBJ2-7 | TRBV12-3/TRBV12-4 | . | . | CASTIQDRRIDYEQYF | TGTGCCAGCACCATCCAGGACAGACGAATCGACTACGAGCAGTACTTC
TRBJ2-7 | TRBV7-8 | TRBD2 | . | CASSLFGLGYEQYF | TGTGCCAGCAGCTTGTTTGGACTAGGCTACGAGCAGTACTTC
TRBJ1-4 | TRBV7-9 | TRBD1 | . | CASSKGQGREKLFF | TGTGCCAGCAGCAAGGGACAGGGGAGGGAAAAACTGTTTTTT
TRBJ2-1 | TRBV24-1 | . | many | CATSDPRGSSYNEQFF | TGTGCCACCAGTGATCCCAGGGGTAGCTCCTACAATGAGCAGTTCTTC
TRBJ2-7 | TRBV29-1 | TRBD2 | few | CSVGVGGPAEQYF | TGCAGCGTTGGGGTGGGAGGGCCCGCCGAGCAGTACTTC
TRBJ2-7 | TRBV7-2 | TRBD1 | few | CASSVGTGPYEQYF | TGTGCCAGCAGCGTAGGGACAGGGCCCTACGAGCAGTACTTC
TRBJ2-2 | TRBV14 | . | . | CASSQFGRGNTGELFF | TGTGCCAGCAGCCAATTCGGCCGGGGGAACACCGGGGAGCTGTTTTTT
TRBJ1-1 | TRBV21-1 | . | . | CASRGREGFLEAFF | TGTGCCAGCAGGGGCAGGGAGGGGTTTTTGGAAGCTTTCTTT
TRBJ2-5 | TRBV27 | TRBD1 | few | CASSLIRTGGDQETQYF | TGTGCCAGCAGTTTGATACGGACAGGGGGGGATCAAGAGACCCAGTACTTC
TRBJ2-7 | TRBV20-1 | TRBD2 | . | CSARLGTSPTYEQYF | TGCAGTGCTAGGTTGGGGACTAGCCCCACCTACGAGCAGTACTTC
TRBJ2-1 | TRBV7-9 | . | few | CASSLGWEYSYNEQFF | TGTGCCAGCAGCTTAGGATGGGAGTACTCCTACAATGAGCAGTTCTTC
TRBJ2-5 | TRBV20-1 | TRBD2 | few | CSAHSISGKETQYF | TGCAGTGCTCATTCGATTAGCGGGAAAGAGACCCAGTACTTC
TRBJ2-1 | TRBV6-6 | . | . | CASSYSIGAEQFF | TGTGCCAGCAGTTACTCGATAGGGGCCGAGCAGTTCTTC
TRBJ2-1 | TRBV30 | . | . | CAWTQLVGLVEQFF | TGTGCCTGGACCCAACTGGTAGGGCTGGTAGAGCAGTTCTTC
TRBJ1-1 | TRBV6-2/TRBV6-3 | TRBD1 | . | CASRWTGWDTEAFF | TGTGCCAGCAGATGGACAGGTTGGGACACTGAAGCTTTCTTT
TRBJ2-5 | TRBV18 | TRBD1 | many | CASSLTGTGEETQYF | TGTGCCAGCTCACTTACCGGGACAGGGGAAGAGACCCAGTACTTC
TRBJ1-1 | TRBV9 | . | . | CASSDSQGNTEAFF | TGTGCCAGCAGCGATTCACAGGGGAACACTGAAGCTTTCTTT
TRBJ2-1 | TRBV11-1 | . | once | CASSSAGSGKSSYNEQFF | TGTGCCAGCAGCTCTGCCGGCTCAGGGAAGAGCTCCTACAATGAGCAGTTCTTC
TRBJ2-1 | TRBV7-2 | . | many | CASSLAESYNEQFF | TGTGCCAGCAGCTTGGCGGAGTCCTACAATGAGCAGTTCTTC
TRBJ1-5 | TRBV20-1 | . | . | CSAADEDQPQHF | TGCAGTGCCGCCGATGAAGATCAGCCCCAGCATTTT
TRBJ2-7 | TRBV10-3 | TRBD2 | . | CAISPSGATYEQYF | TGTGCCATCAGCCCTAGCGGGGCAACCTACGAGCAGTACTTC
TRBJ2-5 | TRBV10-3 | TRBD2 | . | CAIRSGTSGETQYF | TGTGCCATCAGGTCCGGGACTAGCGGCGAGACCCAGTACTTC
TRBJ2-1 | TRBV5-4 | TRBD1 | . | CASSLPYRGTYNEQFF | TGTGCCAGCAGCTTGCCGTACAGGGGCACCTACAATGAGCAGTTCTTC
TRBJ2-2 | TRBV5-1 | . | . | CASSTSETGELFF | TGCGCCAGCAGCACATCTGAGACCGGGGAGCTGTTTTTT
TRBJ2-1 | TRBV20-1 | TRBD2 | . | CSASVLALGGNEQFF | TGCAGTGCTAGTGTTCTAGCGCTGGGGGGGAATGAGCAGTTCTTC
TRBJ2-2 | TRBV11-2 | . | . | CASSRATKYTGELFF | TGTGCCAGCAGCCGCGCTACCAAATACACCGGGGAGCTGTTTTTT
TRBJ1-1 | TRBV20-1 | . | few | CSARAVDRGGTEAFF | TGCAGTGCTAGAGCAGTGGACCGGGGTGGCACTGAAGCTTTCTTT
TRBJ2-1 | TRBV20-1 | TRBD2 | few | CSASPRSGRVNEQFF | TGCAGTGCTTCGCCTCGAAGCGGGAGAGTGAATGAGCAGTTCTTC
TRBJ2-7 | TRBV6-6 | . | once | CATHYAFAYEQYF | TGTGCCACCCACTATGCTTTTGCCTACGAGCAGTACTTC
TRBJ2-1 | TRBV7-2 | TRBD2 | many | CASSLAGGSGRSEQFF | TGTGCCAGCAGCTTAGCGGGAGGTAGCGGGAGAAGTGAGCAGTTCTTC
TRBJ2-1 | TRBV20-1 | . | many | CSSPRDNEQFF | TGCAGTTCGCCTAGGGACAATGAGCAGTTCTTC
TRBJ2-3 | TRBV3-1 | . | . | CASSQYGKADTQYF | TGTGCCAGCAGCCAATATGGGAAGGCAGATACGCAGTATTTT
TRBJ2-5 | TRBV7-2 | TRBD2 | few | CASSLGGTNF | TGTGCCAGCAGCTTGGGGGGGACCAACTTC
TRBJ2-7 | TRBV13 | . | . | CASSSLNVGPRLEQYF | TGTGCCAGCAGCTCGCTTAATGTAGGACCCAGGCTCGAGCAGTACTTC
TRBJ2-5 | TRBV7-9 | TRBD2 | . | CASSRTSGSGETQYF | TGTGCCAGCAGCCGGACTAGCGGGAGTGGGGAGACCCAGTACTTC